This entry lists 9 T cell receptor beta chains sequenced from one sample in a study of blood T cells in healthy people across ages (dated by TCRdb to about 2015). Library generation was performed with 5' RACE. Sequencing was performed on an Illumina HiSeq 2500. A second PCR of roughly 7 to 11 cycles was performed with a sample-barcoded 5' primer and a J-beta primer mix. TCRdb redid the processing of the public reads, applying fastp at Q25 and MiXCR, and retained in-frame beta chains. A single entry per CDR3 protein holds the most common genes and DNA from its merged rows. Here the sample has about 1.8 million distinct CDR3 sequences; about 49% occur a single time. Around 2.1% of the sample lies in the top ten. Input material: blood. These receptors were taken from a woman in her thirties or forties in good health.

The chain links TRBV20-1 to TRBJ2-6; no clear D. The CDR3 totals 14 residues. V gave up 4 bases and J gave up 1 base, with 8 bases separating them. Germline V gene sequence: CDR1 DFQATT, CDR2 SNEGSKA (reference sequence). The CDR3 bases are TGCAGTGCTACCGACGCATCTGGGGCCAACGTCCTGACTTTC. Its translation: CSATDASGANVLTF.

The rearrangement uses TRBV24-1 and TRBJ2-7; 8 bases agree with TRBD1. Germline V gives CDR1 KGHDR, CDR2 SFDVKD. V was pared by 7 bases and J by 4 bases, with 11 bases of the junction left unmatched. CDR3 length: 15 residues. In DNA, the CDR3 is TGTGCCACCAGCTCTCCGGACAGGGTAATTTACGAGCAGTACTTC. Its protein is CATSSPDRVIYEQYF.

J is TRBJ1-2 and V is TRBV7-2, with 8 bases lining up with TRBD1. Trimming cost V 5 bases and J 2 bases; bases outside gene matches: 10. This CDR3 comprises 16 residues. Germline V lookup: CDR1 SGHTA, CDR2 FQGNSA. The CDR3 protein is CASSLRQGIRNYGYTF. CDR3 bases: TGTGCCAGCAGCCTCAGACAGGGGATTCGAAACTATGGCTACACCTTC.

This clonotype was recorded a few times. V is TRBV4-1 and J is TRBJ2-4; the match to TRBD2 covers 11 bases. CDR3 size: 19 residues. V lost 4 bases to trimming and J lost 0 bases; unmatched junction nucleotides: 11. Germline V gene data show CDR1 as MGHRA and CDR2 as YSYEKL. CDR3: CASSRRLAGYELAKNIQYF. For the CDR3, the DNA is TGCGCCAGCAGCCGAAGACTAGCGGGGTACGAATTAGCCAAAAACATTCAGTACTTC.

This clonotype occurred a few times. The chain recombines TRBV7-2 with TRBJ1-1; the D is unclear. The V end lost 3 bases, the J end lost 6 bases, and 11 bases lay between the germline ends. The CDR3 loop spans 13 amino acids. The germline V gene encodes CDR1 SGHTA and CDR2 FQGNSA. CDR3 residues: CASSFTEAAEAFF. The CDR3 DNA follows: TGTGCCAGCAGCTTCACTGAGGCGGCTGAAGCTTTCTTT.

The chain couples TRBV18 to TRBJ2-5; 7 nucleotides line up with TRBD1. Trimming cost V 5 bases and J 3 bases; bases outside gene matches: 6. Germline lookup yields CDR1 KGHSH and CDR2 LQKENI. This CDR3 has 14 amino acids. This CDR3 reads CASSKGQQKETQYF. The CDR3 DNA follows: TGTGCCAGCTCAAAGGGACAGCAAAAAGAGACCCAGTACTTC.

Of note for this clonotype: The junction shows a germline mismatch at one end, possibly a read error. This chain uses TRBV11-2 with TRBJ2-1; 8 bases agree with TRBD2. Germline lookup yields CDR1 SGHAT and CDR2 FQNNGV. The CDR3 consists of 15 residues. The CDR3 spells CASSVDAGGHNEQFF. The CDR3 nucleotides are TGTGCCAGCAGCGTAGATGCGGGGGGACACAATGAGCAGTTCTTC. Supplemented by reference TRBV11-2 and TRBJ2-1, the full variable domain reads EAGVAQSPRYKIIEKRQSVAFWCNPISGHATLYWYQQILGQGPKLLIQFQNNGVVDDSQLPKDRFSAERLKGVDSTLKIQPAKLEDSAVYLCASSVDAGGHNEQFFGPGTRLTVL.

This chain uses TRBV6-5 with TRBJ2-5; 11 nucleotides line up with TRBD1. CDR1 and CDR2 from the germline V gene are MNHEY and SVGAGI. This CDR3 contains 12 residues. The V segment lost 5 bases and the J segment 13 bases; nucleotides outside the gene matches: 6. Here the CDR3 reads CASSPGTGGLYF. The CDR3 DNA follows: TGTGCCAGCAGTCCCGGGACAGGGGGTTTGTACTTC.

The rearrangement links TRBV19 to TRBJ2-3; D ambiguous. The germline CDR1 and CDR2 sequences are LNHDA and SQIVND (reference sequence). The CDR3 consists of 15 residues. V lost 3 bases, J lost 4 bases, and 14 bases lay in between. The CDR3 coding sequence is TGTGCCAGTAGTATTGATTTTCGACGGCCAGATACGCAGTATTTT. It codes for CASSIDFRRPDTQYF.